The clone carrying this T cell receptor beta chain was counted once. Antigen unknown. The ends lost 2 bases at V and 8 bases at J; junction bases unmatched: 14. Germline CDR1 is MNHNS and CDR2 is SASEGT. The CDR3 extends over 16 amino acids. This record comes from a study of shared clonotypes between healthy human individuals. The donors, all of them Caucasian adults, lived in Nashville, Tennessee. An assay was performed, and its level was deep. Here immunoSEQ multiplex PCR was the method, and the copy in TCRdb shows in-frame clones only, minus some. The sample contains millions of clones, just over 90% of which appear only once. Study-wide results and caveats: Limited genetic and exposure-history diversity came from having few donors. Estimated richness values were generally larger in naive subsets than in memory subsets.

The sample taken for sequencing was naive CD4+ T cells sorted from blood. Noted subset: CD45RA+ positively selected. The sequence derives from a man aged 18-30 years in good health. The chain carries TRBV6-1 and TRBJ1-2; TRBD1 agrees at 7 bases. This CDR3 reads CASSELYSGQAGGYTF. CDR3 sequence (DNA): TGTGCCAGCAGTGAACTGTATTCAGGACAGGCGGGCGGCTACACCTTC.